These 7 T cell receptor beta chains were sequenced from one sample in a study of cytomegalovirus exposure and HLA in healthy donors. A multiplex PCR was run with 60 Vbeta primers and 13 Jbeta primers. Produced via immunoSEQ multiplex PCR; TCRdb's table is partial and in-frame only. The data show 150,000 to 200,000 clones, 73% seen once. The sequenced material came from PBMCs. These receptor sequences come from a woman aged 25 to 39 in good health and CMV-seronegative.

This chain connects TRBV4-3 to TRBJ1-3; D may be TRBD1 (5 bases). This CDR3 spans 14 amino acids. V gave up 5 bases and J gave up 0 bases, with 8 bases separating them. Germline assignment: CDR1 LGHNA and CDR2 YSLEER. In DNA, the CDR3 is TGCGCCAGCAGCGTCGACAGCTCTGGAAACACCATATATTTT. Encoded protein: CASSVDSSGNTIYF.

This clone was recorded once. The chain uses TRBV6-5 and TRBJ2-2; 10 nucleotides agree with TRBD1. This CDR3 contains 14 residues. Trimming removed 6 bases from V and 5 bases from J; junction bases left unmatched: 3. Germline CDR1 and CDR2: MNHEY and SVGAGI. The CDR3 nucleotides read TGTGCCAGCAGGCCGGGACAGGGGACCGGGGAGCTGTTTTTT. It specifies CASRPGQGTGELFF.

The rearrangement links TRBV7-9 to TRBJ2-1; 10 bases are a match to TRBD2. Germline V gene lookup returns CDR1 SEHNR and CDR2 FQNEAQ (reference sequence). This CDR3 has 14 amino acids. V was clipped by 5 bases and J by 8 bases; unmatched bases: 6. As DNA, the CDR3 is TGTGCCAGCAGCGACCCCGGGACTAGCGATGAGCAGTTCTTC. This codes for CASSDPGTSDEQFF.

The chain has TRBV5-1 and TRBJ1-2; no clear D. Germline values: CDR1 SGHRS, CDR2 YFSETQ. Trimming stripped 6 bases from V and 4 bases from J, with 16 bases between. The CDR3 contains 14 residues. CDR3 in DNA: TGCGCCAGCAAACGTCACGAGAGAGGCTATGGCTACACCTTC. This gives the protein CASKRHERGYGYTF.

The rearrangement links TRBV7-6 to TRBJ2-7; D gene unclear. CDR1 and CDR2 (germline): SGHVS, FNYEAQ. V was shortened by 3 bases and J by 0 bases, with 12 bases between the two germline ends. The CDR3 contains 15 residues. The CDR3 nucleotides read TGTGCCAGCAGCTTTCTCCCTATGAGCTCCTACGAGCAGTACTTC. It encodes CASSFLPMSSYEQYF.

This clone has only one observation. This rearrangement joins TRBV18 to TRBJ2-2; D unresolved. With 1 base removed from V and 2 bases from J, the gap between germline ends came to 14 bases. The CDR3 totals 17 residues. Germline V gene data show CDR1 as KGHSH and CDR2 as LQKENI. CDR3 protein: CASSPRSSNSNTGELFF. The CDR3, as DNA: TGTGCCAGCTCACCACGTTCGTCCAATAGCAACACCGGGGAGCTGTTTTTT.

This clone was recorded only once. The rearrangement uses TRBV19 and TRBJ1-4; TRBD1 might be the D (6 bases). Deletions cut 6 bases from V and 5 bases from J, with 16 bases between. This CDR3 has 15 residues. Germline V gene lookup returns CDR1 LNHDA and CDR2 SQIVND (reference sequence). Here the CDR3 reads CASRTRRTDNEKLFF. As DNA, the CDR3 is TGTGCCAGTAGAACCAGGCGGACAGACAATGAAAAACTGTTTTTT.